A selection of T cell receptor beta chains follows, all from one sample in a study of T cells expressing NK-cell markers. TCRdb reprocessed the 5' RACE reads and keeps a single row for each CDR3 protein, giving no DNA. Its clone listing holds around 260,000 distinct CDR3 sequences. Sequenced material: blood T cells: a sorted CD56 or NKG2C T cell subset, CD4+ or CD8+ T cells, or bulk PBMC T cells (not recorded which). The source is a woman aged 18-69 years in good health. The CDR3 runs from the conserved cysteine through the conserved F or W. Each record gives: J gene, V gene, CDR3 protein.

>TRBJ1-6|TRBV5-4
CATTPDLRTNSPLHF
>TRBJ1-3|TRBV20-1
CSARGGDPGNTIYF
>TRBJ2-7|TRBV20-1
CSARVPGTTYEQYF
>TRBJ2-7|TRBV27
CASSSRQLPAYEQYF
>TRBJ2-1|TRBV5-1
CASSSARAPGNEQFF
>TRBJ1-1|TRBV7-2
CASGQGTALEAFF
>TRBJ2-3|TRBV7-2
CASTGGGFERPQYF
>TRBJ1-1|TRBV29-1
CSVGAGPEAFF
>TRBJ1-6|TRBV25-1
CASGLGNSPLHF
>TRBJ2-7|TRBV20-1
CSANGGLAGGLTPGQYF
>TRBJ2-5|TRBV9
CASSAEETQYF
>TRBJ2-7|TRBV10-3
CAISENGQGYEQYF
>TRBJ2-5|TRBV6-1
CASSASPGLAGGIQETQYF